This TCR beta chain was retrieved from a study of monozygotic twins with inflammatory bowel disease. With the 5' RACE reads reprocessed, TCRdb shows one record per CDR3 protein and no DNA. Its clone listing holds some 400,000 distinct CDR3 sequences. CDR1 and CDR2 from the germline V gene are SGHTA and FQGNSA. The CDR3 length is 15 residues. The chain links TRBV7-2 to TRBJ1-2; lacking DNA, the TRBD1 call made by TCRdb goes unchecked. This TCR was sampled from a human donor with ulcerative colitis or Crohn's disease, or a healthy co-twin of an affected twin (not recorded which). The sequenced sample consisted of blood. The CDR3 here is CASSLWGQDFYGYTF.